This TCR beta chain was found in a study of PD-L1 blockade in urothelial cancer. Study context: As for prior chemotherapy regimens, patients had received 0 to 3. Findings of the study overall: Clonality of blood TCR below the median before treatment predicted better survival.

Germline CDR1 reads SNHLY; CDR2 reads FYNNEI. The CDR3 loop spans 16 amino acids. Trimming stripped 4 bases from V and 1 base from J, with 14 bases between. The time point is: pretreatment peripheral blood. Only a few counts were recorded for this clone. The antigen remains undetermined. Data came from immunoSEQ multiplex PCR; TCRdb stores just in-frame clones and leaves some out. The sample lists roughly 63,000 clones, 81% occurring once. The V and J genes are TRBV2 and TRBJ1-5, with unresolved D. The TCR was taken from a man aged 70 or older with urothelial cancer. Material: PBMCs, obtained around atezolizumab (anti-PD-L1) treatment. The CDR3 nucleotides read TGTGCCAGCAGTGCCCTCGGAGAGGGAAGCAATCAGCCCCAGCATTTT. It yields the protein CASSALGEGSNQPQHF.